These 2 T cell receptor beta chains originate from one sample sequenced in a study of STAT5B mutations in CD4+ large granular lymphocyte leukemia. The method was immunoSEQ multiplex PCR; TCRdb's version includes in-frame clones alone and lacks a portion of them. This table has 25,000 to 35,000 clones, approximately 69% appearing once. Sequences were obtained from CD4+ T cells from blood buffy coats. These receptors were collected from a human donor in good health.

CDR3 bases: TGTGCCAGCGAACGGACTGAAGCTTTCTTT. It yields the protein CASERTEAFF. This rearrangement joins TRBV6-6 to TRBJ1-1; D call uncertain. The CDR3 consists of 10 residues. The germline CDR1 and CDR2 sequences are MNHNY and SVGAGI (reference sequence). V lost 8 bases and J 5 bases, leaving 6 bases between the germline ends.

The chain employs TRBV5-1 and TRBJ2-3, with TRBD1 matching 9 bases. The CDR3 spans 15 residues. Per the germline V gene, CDR1 is SGHRS and CDR2 is YFSETQ. V lost 3 bases and J lost 7; bases outside the gene matches: 9. Here the CDR3 reads CASSWGQGRANTQYF. CDR3 DNA: TGCGCCAGCAGCTGGGGACAGGGCCGAGCTAATACGCAGTATTTT.